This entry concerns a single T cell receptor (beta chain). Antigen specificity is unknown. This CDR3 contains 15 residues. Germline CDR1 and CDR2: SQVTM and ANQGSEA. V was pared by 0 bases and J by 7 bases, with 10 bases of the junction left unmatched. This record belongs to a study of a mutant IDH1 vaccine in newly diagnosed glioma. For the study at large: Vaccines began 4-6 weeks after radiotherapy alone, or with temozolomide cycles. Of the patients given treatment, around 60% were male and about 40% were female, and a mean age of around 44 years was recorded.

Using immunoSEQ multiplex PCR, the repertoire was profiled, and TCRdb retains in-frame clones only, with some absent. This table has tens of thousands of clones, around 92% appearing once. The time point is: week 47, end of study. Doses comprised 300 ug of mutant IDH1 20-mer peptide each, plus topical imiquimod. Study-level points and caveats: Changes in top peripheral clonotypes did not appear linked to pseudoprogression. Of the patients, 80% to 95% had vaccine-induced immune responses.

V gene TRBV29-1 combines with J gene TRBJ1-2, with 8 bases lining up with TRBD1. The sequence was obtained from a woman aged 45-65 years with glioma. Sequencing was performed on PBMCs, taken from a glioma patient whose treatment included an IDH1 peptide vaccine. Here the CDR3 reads CSVEDRAQGDGGYTF. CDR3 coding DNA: TGCAGCGTTGAAGATCGGGCACAGGGGGACGGTGGCTACACCTTC.